The 21 T cell receptor beta chains below all came from one sample that was sequenced in a study of blood T cells in healthy people across ages. A second about 7 to 12 cycle PCR used barcoded and J-beta primers. From the 5' RACE reads, TCRdb called clonotypes with MiXCR, one entry per CDR3 protein. The data hold around 990,000 distinct CDR3 sequences, with more than 30% observed a single time. The sample consisted of blood. The receptors stem from a young man in good health.

In this sample, this clonotype turned up a few times. V is TRBV24-1 and J is TRBJ2-2; TRBD2 is a possible D gene (7 bases). This CDR3 contains 16 residues. Germline V gene sequence: CDR1 KGHDR, CDR2 SFDVKD. Deletions cut 2 bases from V and 4 bases from J, with 13 bases between. The CDR3 reads CATSDSAGAVTGELFF. CDR3 sequence (DNA): TGTGCCACCAGTGATTCGGCGGGGGCCGTCACCGGGGAGCTGTTTTTT.

This clonotype was seen a few times. This chain links TRBV20-1 with TRBJ2-5; 8 bases map to TRBD2. The J call is doubtful: the DNA matches TRBJ2-7 better. The CDR3 is 13 amino acids. CDR1 DFQATT and CDR2 SNEGSKA come from the germline V gene (reference sequence). The CDR3 DNA sequence: TGCAGTGCCCCCCCGGGGGGGCTTAACGAGCAGTACTTC. This encodes CSAPPGGLNEQYF.

The chain combines TRBV20-1 with TRBJ2-7; the D gene could be TRBD1 or TRBD2 (5 bases each). The CDR3 length is 13 residues. CDR1 is DFQATT and CDR2 is SNEGSKA in the germline V gene (reference sequence). V lost 3 bases and J 4 bases, leaving 13 bases between the germline ends. CDR3 loop: CSASPGPQYEQYF. CDR3 coding DNA: TGCAGTGCTAGCCCGGGGCCGCAGTACGAGCAGTACTTC.

Only a few counts were recorded for this clonotype. The chain links TRBV7-9 to TRBJ1-2; maybe TRBD1 (5 bases). The length of the CDR3 is 18 residues. CDR1 and CDR2 (germline): SEHNR, FQNEAQ (reference sequence). Trimming removed 5 bases from V and 4 bases from J, with 26 bases in between. The CDR3 here is CASSPFRGAEDLGYGYTF. The CDR3 nucleotides are TGTGCCAGCAGCCCATTCCGTGGGGCCGAGGACCTAGGCTATGGCTACACCTTC.

J is TRBJ2-1 and V is TRBV15; D assignment may be TRBD1 or TRBD2 (5 bases each). Trimming stripped 0 bases from V and 6 bases from J, with 18 bases between. The CDR3 spans 17 residues. Germline CDR1 LNHNV, CDR2 YYDKDF (reference sequence). The DNA of the CDR3 is TGTGCCACCAGCAGAGATCTCCCGGGACGGGGATCCAATGAGCAGTTCTTC. As protein: CATSRDLPGRGSNEQFF.

Ten or more counts support this clonotype. The chain employs TRBV27 and TRBJ2-1, with TRBD1 matching over 8 bases. Germline CDR1 is MNHEY and CDR2 is SMNVEV (reference sequence). With 5 bases clipped from V and 5 bases from J, the junction kept 8 bases outside the gene matches. The CDR3 runs 15 residues. The CDR3 DNA reads as TGTGCCAGCAGTCCAGGGGGCTTGACTCACAATGAGCAGTTCTTC. It codes for CASSPGGLTHNEQFF.

This clonotype was detected only a few times. This chain connects TRBV4-3 to TRBJ1-1; 8 bases are a match to TRBD1. The CDR3 is made up of 13 amino acids. With V trimmed by 0 bases and J by 8 bases, 2 bases remained unmatched. Germline CDR1 is LGHNA and CDR2 is YSLEER. As DNA, the CDR3 is TGCGCCAGCAGCCAAGATGGGGACAGGGAAGCTTTCTTT. This codes for CASSQDGDREAFF.

This clonotype was found many times. This chain uses TRBV7-9 with TRBJ2-7, with TRBD1 matching over 9 bases. V shed 5 bases, J shed 4 bases, and the junction held 9 bases outside the gene matches. The CDR3 totals 15 residues. CDR1 is SEHNR and CDR2 is FQNEAQ in the germline V gene (reference sequence). The CDR3 bases are TGTGCCAGCAGCCTACTGGGACAGGGAAAGTACGAGCAGTACTTC. Its protein is CASSLLGQGKYEQYF.

In this sample, this clonotype turned up a few times. The V gene is TRBV5-1, the J gene TRBJ2-5, with a possible D match to TRBD2 (5 bases). The germline V gene has CDR1 SGHRS and CDR2 YFSETQ. The V and J ends lost 1 base and 1 base respectively, with 8 bases between them. CDR3 length equals 14 residues. Here the CDR3 DNA reads TGCGCCAGCAGCTTGTTTGGGAGCCAAGAGACCCAGTACTTC. As protein: CASSLFGSQETQYF.

The CDR3 spells CASSGFTGVEAFF. In DNA, the CDR3 is TGTGCCAGCAGTGGGTTTACAGGGGTTGAAGCTTTCTTT. V and J are TRBV2 and TRBJ1-1; 7 nucleotides line up with TRBD1. The ends lost 4 bases at V and 7 bases at J; junction bases unmatched: 6. CDR1 is SNHLY and CDR2 is FYNNEI in the germline V gene. The CDR3 spans 13 residues. Filled out from reference TRBV2 and TRBJ1-1, the complete variable domain reads EPEVTQTPSHQVTQMGQEVILRCVPISNHLYFYWYRQILGQKVEFLVSFYNNEISEKSEIFDDQFSVERPDGSNFTLKIRSTKLEDSAMYFCASSGFTGVEAFFGQGTRLTVV.

The V gene is TRBV12-3 or TRBV12-4, the J gene TRBJ1-1, with unresolved D. Trimming stripped 6 bases from V and 1 base from J, with 6 bases between. There are 12 residues in the CDR3. DNA of the CDR3: TGTGCCAGCAGCGGCTCGAACACTGAAGCTTTCTTT. Protein sequence: CASSGSNTEAFF.

This chain joins TRBV6-2 or TRBV6-3 and TRBJ1-5; D unclear. The CDR3 length is 15 residues. The germline V gene has CDR1 MNHEY and CDR2 SVGEGT. The V end lost 6 bases, the J end lost 5 bases, and 17 bases lay between the germline ends. The CDR3 DNA sequence: TGTGCCAGCAGATTGACAATAACGGGCGATCAGCCCCAGCATTTT. It codes for CASRLTITGDQPQHF.

The V call is TRBV9, the J call TRBJ1-4, with TRBD1 identical over 7 bases. CDR1 is SGDLS, CDR2 YYNGEE, per germline. With V trimmed by 4 bases and J by 3 bases, 9 bases remained unmatched. This CDR3 has 16 amino acids. CDR3 sequence (DNA): TGTGCCAGCAGCCCACAGCCAGGGGGGTCTAATGAAAAACTGTTTTTT. Encoded protein: CASSPQPGGSNEKLFF.

In the case of this clonotype: The junction departs from the called germline gene at one end, perhaps through a read error. The chain couples TRBV7-8 to TRBJ2-1; 11 bases fit TRBD2. Germline V lookup: CDR1 SGHVS, CDR2 FQNEAQ. The CDR3 length is 16 residues. CDR3 bases: TGTGCCAGCAACTTAGCGGGACTAGCGGTATTCAATGAGCAGTTCTTC. As protein: CASNLAGLAVFNEQFF.

This clonotype was detected ten times or more. CDR3 DNA: TGCAGCGTTGTTCCCTTTGTCGGTGGGGAAGGGACCCAGTACTTC. Protein: CSVVPFVGGEGTQYF. The chain employs TRBV29-1 and TRBJ2-5; D is unresolved. The V gene's germline CDR1 is SQVTM and CDR2 ANQGSEA. The CDR3 is 15 amino acids. V lost 4 bases and J lost 7, with 22 bases in between.

The chain couples TRBV14 to TRBJ1-1, with D unclear. V was trimmed by 1 base and J by 4 bases, leaving 7 bases between them. There are 13 residues in the CDR3. The V gene's germline CDR1 is SGHDN and CDR2 FVKESK. CDR3 sequence reads: CASSQASATEAFF. The CDR3 bases are TGTGCCAGCAGCCAAGCGTCCGCCACTGAAGCTTTCTTT.

This clonotype was detected a few times. The rearrangement links TRBV10-3 to TRBJ2-3; TRBD2 matches at 9 bases. Looked up from germline, CDR1 is ENHRY and CDR2 is SYGVKD. V shed 11 bases and J 3 bases; nucleotides not matched to a gene: 6. This CDR3 is built from 13 residues. The CDR3 nucleotides are TGTGCCGCGCGGGAGGGCGGGACAGATACGCAGTATTTT. It specifies CAAREGGTDTQYF.

The chain uses TRBV11-2 and TRBJ1-3, with TRBD1 matching over 7 bases. Looked up from germline, CDR1 is SGHAT and CDR2 is FQNNGV. This CDR3 contains 15 residues. The junction had 8 bases not matched to a gene; V was cut back by 4 bases and J by 5 bases. The CDR3 region has the DNA TGTGCCAGCAGCTCACAAATGGGACAGCGAAACACCATATATTTT. Protein product: CASSSQMGQRNTIYF.

This clonotype occurred a few times. V usage is TRBV4-1 and J usage is TRBJ1-2; D is perhaps TRBD1 (5 bases). Trimming pared 3 bases from V and 8 bases from J, leaving 13 bases between. Germline V gene data show CDR1 as MGHRA and CDR2 as YSYEKL. The CDR3 sequence is 13 residues long. The chain's CDR3 is CASSQARQWGYTF. CDR3 DNA: TGCGCCAGCAGCCAGGCCAGACAGTGGGGCTACACCTTC.

The chain joins TRBV7-9 to TRBJ2-2; D gene unclear. Germline CDR1 SEHNR, CDR2 FQNEAQ (reference sequence). Trimming took 6 bases from V and 1 from J, leaving 15 bases between them. The CDR3 sequence is 16 residues long. CDR3 nucleotides: TGTGCCAGCAGTCCTCTGGATTGGGGGAACACCGGGGAGCTGTTTTTT. It translates to CASSPLDWGNTGELFF.

The chain recombines TRBV20-1 with TRBJ1-5; tentatively, D is TRBD1 (5 bases). The CDR3 length is 17 residues. CDR1 is DFQATT and CDR2 is SNEGSKA in the germline V gene (reference sequence). Trimming pared 6 bases from V and 3 bases from J, leaving 24 bases between. In nucleotides, the CDR3 is TGCAGTGCCGTTTTGCCATCGGGACGTAAGATCAATCAGCCCCAGCATTTT. Its translation: CSAVLPSGRKINQPQHF.